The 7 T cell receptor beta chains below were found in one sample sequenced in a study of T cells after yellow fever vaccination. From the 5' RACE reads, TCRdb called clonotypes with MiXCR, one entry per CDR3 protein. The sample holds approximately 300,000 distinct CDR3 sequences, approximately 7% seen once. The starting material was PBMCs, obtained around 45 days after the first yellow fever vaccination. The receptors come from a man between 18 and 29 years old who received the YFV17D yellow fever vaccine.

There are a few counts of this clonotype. CDR3 amino acids: CASSYVWRGGTDTQYF. The CDR3 nucleotides read TGTGCCAGCAGCTACGTTTGGCGGGGGGGCACAGATACGCAGTATTTT. The rearrangement links TRBV7-2 to TRBJ2-3; TRBD2 aligns across 8 bases. The germline V gene has CDR1 SGHTA and CDR2 FQGNSA. V dropped 4 bases and J dropped 1; count of bases not matched to a gene: 7. CDR3 length equals 16 residues.

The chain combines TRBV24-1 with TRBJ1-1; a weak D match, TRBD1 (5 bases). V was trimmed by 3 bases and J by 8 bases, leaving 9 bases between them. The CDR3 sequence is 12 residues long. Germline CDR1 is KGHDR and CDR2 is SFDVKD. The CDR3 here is CATSDPRGEAFF. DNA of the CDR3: TGTGCCACCAGTGATCCGAGGGGAGAAGCTTTCTTT.

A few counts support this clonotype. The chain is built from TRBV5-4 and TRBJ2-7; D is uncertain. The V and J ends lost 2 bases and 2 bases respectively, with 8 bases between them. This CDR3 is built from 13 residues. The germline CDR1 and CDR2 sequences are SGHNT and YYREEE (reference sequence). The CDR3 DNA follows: TGTGCCAGCAGCTTTCCCCACCCCTACGAGCAGTACTTC. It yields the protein CASSFPHPYEQYF.

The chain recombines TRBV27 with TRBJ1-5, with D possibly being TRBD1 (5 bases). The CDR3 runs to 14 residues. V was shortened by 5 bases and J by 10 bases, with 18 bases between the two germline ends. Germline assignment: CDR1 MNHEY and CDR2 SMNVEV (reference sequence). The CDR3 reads CASSQGRGRAPQHF. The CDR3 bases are TGTGCCAGCAGTCAGGGACGGGGAAGGGCCCCCCAGCATTTT.

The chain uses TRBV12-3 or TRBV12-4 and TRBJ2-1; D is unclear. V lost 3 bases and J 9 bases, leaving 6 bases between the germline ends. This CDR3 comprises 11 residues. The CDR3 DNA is TGTGCCAGCAGTTTCACCCCTGAGCAGTTCTTC. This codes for CASSFTPEQFF.

Written as DNA, the CDR3 is TGTGCCAGTAGTATAGAGGCCTCCTACGAGCAGTACTTC. It translates to CASSIEASYEQYF. The rearrangement joins TRBV19 to TRBJ2-7; D is uncertain. The CDR3 has 13 amino acids. V lost 0 bases and J lost 0, with 3 bases in between. In germline, CDR1 is LNHDA, CDR2 SQIVND (reference sequence).

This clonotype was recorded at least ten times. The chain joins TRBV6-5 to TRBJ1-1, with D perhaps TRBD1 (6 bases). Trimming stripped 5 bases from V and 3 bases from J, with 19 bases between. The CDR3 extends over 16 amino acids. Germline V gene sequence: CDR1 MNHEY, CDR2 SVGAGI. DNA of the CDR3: TGTGCCAGCAGTACCCCACGGGGAGGGGGATACACTGAAGCTTTCTTT. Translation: CASSTPRGGGYTEAFF.